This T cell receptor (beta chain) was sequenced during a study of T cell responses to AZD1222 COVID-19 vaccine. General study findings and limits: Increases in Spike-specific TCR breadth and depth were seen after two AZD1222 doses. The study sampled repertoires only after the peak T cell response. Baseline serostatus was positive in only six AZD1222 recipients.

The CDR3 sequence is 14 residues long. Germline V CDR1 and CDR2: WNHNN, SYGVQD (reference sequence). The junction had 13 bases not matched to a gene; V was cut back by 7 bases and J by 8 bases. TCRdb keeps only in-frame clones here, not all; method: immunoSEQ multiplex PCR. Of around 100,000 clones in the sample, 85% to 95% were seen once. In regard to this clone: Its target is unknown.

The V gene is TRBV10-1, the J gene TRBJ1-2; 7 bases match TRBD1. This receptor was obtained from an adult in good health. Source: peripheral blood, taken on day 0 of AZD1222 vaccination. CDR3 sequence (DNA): TGCGCCAGCACCCCCCTACGGGACAGACGGGGCTACACCTTC. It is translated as CASTPLRDRRGYTF.